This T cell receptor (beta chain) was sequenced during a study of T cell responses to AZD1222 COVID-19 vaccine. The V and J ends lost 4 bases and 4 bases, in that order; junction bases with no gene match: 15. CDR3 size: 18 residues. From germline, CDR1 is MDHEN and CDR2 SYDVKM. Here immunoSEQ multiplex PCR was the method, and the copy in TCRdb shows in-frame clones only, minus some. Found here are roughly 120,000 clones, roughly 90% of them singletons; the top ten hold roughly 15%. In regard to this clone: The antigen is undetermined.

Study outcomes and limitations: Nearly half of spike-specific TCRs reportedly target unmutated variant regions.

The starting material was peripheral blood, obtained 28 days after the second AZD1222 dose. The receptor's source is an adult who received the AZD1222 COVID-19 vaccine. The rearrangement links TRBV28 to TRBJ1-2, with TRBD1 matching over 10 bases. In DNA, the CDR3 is TGTGCCAGCAGTTCACTAACGACCTGGGACAGGGGAGGCTATGGCTACACCTTC. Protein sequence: CASSSLTTWDRGGYGYTF.